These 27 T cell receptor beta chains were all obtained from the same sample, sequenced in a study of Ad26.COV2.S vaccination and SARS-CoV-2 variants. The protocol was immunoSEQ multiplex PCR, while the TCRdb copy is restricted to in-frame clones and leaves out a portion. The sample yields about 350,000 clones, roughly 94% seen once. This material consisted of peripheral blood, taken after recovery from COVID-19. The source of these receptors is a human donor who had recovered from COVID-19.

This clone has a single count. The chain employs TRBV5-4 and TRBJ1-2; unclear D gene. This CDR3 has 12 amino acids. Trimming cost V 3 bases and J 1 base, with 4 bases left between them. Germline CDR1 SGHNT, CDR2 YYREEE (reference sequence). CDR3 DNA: TGTGCCAGCAGCTCCAATAACTATGGCTACACCTTC. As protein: CASSSNNYGYTF. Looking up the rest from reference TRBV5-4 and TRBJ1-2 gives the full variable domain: ETGVTQSPTHLIKTRGQQVTLRCSSQSGHNTVSWYQQALGQGPQFIFQYYREEENGRGNFPPRFSGLQFPNYSSELNVNALELDDSALYLCASSSNNYGYTFGSGTRLTVV.

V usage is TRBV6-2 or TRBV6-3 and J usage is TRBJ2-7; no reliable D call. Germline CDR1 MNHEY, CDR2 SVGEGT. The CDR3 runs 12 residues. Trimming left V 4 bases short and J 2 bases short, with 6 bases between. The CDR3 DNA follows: TGTGCCAGCAGTTTCGGACCCTACGAGCAGTACTTC. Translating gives CASSFGPYEQYF.

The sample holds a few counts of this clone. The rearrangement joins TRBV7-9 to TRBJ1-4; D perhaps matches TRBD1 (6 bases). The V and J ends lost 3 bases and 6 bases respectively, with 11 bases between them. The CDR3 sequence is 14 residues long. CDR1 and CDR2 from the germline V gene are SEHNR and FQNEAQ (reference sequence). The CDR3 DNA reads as TGTGCCAGCAGCTTCGGACAGAATGATGAAAAACTGTTTTTT. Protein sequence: CASSFGQNDEKLFF. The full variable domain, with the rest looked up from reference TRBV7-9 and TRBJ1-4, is DTGVSQNPRHKITKRGQNVTFRCDPISEHNRLYWYRQTLGQGPEFLTYFQNEAQLEKSRLLSDRFSAERPKGSFSTLEIQRTEQGDSAMYLCASSFGQNDEKLFFGSGTQLSVL.

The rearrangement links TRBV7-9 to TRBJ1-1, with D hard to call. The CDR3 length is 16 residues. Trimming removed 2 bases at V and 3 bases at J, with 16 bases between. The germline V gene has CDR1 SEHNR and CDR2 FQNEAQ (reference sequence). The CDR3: CASSLSGSGSYTEAFF. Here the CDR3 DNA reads TGTGCCAGCAGCTTATCCGGCTCCGGGTCGTACACTGAAGCTTTCTTT.

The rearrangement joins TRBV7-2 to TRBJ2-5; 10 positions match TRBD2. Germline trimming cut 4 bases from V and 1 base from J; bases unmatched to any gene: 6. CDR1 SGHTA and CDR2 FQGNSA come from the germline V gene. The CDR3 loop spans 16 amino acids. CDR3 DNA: TGTGCCAGCAGCTCGAAGCGGGGGGGCTTCCAAGAGACCCAGTACTTC. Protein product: CASSSKRGGFQETQYF.

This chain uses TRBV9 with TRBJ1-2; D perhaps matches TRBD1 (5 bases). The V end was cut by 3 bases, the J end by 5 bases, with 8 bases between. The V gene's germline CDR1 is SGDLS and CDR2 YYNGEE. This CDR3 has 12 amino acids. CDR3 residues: CASSEGMYGYTF. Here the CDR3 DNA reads TGTGCCAGCAGCGAGGGGATGTATGGCTACACCTTC. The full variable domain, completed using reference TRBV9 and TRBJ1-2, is DSGVTQTPKHLITATGQRVTLRCSPRSGDLSVYWYQQSLDQGLQFLIQYYNGEERAKGNILERFSAQQFPDLHSELNLSSLELGDSALYFCASSEGMYGYTFGSGTRLTVV.

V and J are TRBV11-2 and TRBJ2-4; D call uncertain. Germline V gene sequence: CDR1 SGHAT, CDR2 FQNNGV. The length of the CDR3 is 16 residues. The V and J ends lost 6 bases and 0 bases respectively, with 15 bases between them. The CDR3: CASSPQNSLAKNIQYF. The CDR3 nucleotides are TGTGCCAGCAGTCCTCAGAACTCCCTAGCCAAAAACATTCAGTACTTC.

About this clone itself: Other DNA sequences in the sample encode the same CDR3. CDR3 residues: CASSLEGSGNTIYF. For the CDR3, the DNA is TGTGCCAGCAGCCTGGAGGGATCTGGAAACACCATATATTTT. This chain connects TRBV11-2 to TRBJ1-3; no clear D gene. Trimming removed 5 bases from V and 1 base from J, with 9 bases in between. This CDR3 is 14 amino acids long. CDR1 and CDR2 (germline): SGHAT, FQNNGV.

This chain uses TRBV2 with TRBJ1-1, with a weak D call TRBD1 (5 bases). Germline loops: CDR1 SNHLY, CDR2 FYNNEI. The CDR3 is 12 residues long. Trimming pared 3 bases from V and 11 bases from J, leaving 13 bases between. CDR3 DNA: TGTGCCAGCAGTGAGCACGTAGGGGCGGCTTTCTTT. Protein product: CASSEHVGAAFF.

CDR3 loop: CASSLSGGASWDTGELFF. CDR3 DNA: TGTGCCAGCAGCTTAAGTGGGGGGGCGTCGTGGGACACCGGGGAGCTGTTTTTT. This sequence joins TRBV5-4 and TRBJ2-2; TRBD2 might be the D (7 bases). The V gene's germline CDR1 is SGHNT and CDR2 YYREEE (reference sequence). The CDR3 spans 18 residues. Trimming cost V 2 bases and J 3 bases, with 20 bases left between them.

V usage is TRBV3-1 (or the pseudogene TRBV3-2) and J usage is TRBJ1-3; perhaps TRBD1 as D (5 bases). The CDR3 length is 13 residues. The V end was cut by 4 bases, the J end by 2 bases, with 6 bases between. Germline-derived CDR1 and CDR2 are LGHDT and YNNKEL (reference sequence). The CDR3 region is CASSRGPGNTIYF. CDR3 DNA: TGTGCCAGCAGCCGGGGCCCTGGAAACACCATATATTTT.

CDR3 nucleotide sequence: TGTGCCAGCACCTCCAGGGCAACTAATGAAAAACTGTTTTTT. Amino acid sequence: CASTSRATNEKLFF. This sequence joins TRBV2 and TRBJ1-4; TRBD1 is a possible D gene (5 bases). The V gene's germline CDR1 is SNHLY and CDR2 FYNNEI. The CDR3 length is 14 residues. Trimming took 7 bases from V and 0 from J, leaving 9 bases between them.

The CDR3 DNA follows: TGTGCCAGCAGTCCCCGCGCGCGGGGCAATCAGCCCCAGCATTTT. It is translated as CASSPRARGNQPQHF. The rearrangement joins TRBV6-5 to TRBJ1-5; D remains ambiguous. In germline, CDR1 is MNHEY, CDR2 SVGAGI. The CDR3 totals 15 residues. The V end lost 5 bases, the J end lost 2 bases, and 13 bases lay between the germline ends.

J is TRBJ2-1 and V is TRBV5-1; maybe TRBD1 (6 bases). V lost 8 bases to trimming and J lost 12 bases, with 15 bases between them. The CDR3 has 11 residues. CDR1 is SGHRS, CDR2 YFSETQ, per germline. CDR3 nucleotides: TGCGCCAGTCAACAGGGTAACGTGCAGTTCTTC. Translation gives CASQQGNVQFF.

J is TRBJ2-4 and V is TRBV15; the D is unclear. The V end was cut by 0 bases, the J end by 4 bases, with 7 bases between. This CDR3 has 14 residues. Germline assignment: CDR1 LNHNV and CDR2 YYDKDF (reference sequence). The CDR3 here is CATSRDAAKNIQYF. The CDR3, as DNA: TGTGCCACCAGCAGAGATGCAGCGAAAAACATTCAGTACTTC.

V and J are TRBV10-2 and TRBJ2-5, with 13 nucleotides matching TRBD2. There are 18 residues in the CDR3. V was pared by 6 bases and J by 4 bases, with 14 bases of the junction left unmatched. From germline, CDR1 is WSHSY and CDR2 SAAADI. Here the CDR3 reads CASSGLAGATTGAETQYF. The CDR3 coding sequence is TGCGCCAGCAGCGGACTAGCGGGGGCGACTACCGGCGCAGAGACCCAGTACTTC.

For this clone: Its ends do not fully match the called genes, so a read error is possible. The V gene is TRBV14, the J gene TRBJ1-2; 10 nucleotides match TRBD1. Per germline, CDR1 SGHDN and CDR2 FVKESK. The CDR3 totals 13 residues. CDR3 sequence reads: CASSPGTGAKNYF. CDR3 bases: TGTGCCAGCAGCCCAGGGACAGGGGCCAAGAATTACTTC.

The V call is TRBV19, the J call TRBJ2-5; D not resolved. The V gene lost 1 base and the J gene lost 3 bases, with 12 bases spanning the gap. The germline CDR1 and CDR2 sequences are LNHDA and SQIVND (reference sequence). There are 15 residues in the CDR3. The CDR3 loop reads CASSIGSSVKETQYF. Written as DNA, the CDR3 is TGTGCCAGTAGTATAGGGTCCTCTGTAAAAGAGACCCAGTACTTC. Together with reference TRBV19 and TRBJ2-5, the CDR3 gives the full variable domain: DGGITQSPKYLFRKEGQNVTLSCEQNLNHDAMYWYRQDPGQGLRLIYYSQIVNDFQKGDIAEGYSVSREKKESFPLTVTSAQKNPTAFYLCASSIGSSVKETQYFGPGTRLLVL.

The CDR3 spells CASSFSSGGAYNEQFF. The CDR3 nucleotides read TGTGCCAGTAGTTTCTCCAGCGGGGGGGCCTACAATGAGCAGTTCTTC. The rearrangement uses TRBV19 and TRBJ2-1, with 10 bases matching TRBD2. Germline CDR1 reads LNHDA; CDR2 reads SQIVND (reference sequence). This CDR3 has 16 amino acids. With V trimmed by 5 bases and J by 2 bases, 6 bases remained unmatched.

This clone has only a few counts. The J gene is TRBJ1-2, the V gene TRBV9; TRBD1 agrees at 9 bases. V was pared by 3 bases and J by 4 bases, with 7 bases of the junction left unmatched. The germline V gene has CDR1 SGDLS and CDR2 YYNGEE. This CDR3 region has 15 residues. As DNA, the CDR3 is TGTGCCAGCAGCGCCACGGGACAGGGTCCCTATGGCTACACCTTC. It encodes CASSATGQGPYGYTF. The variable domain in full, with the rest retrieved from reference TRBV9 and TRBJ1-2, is DSGVTQTPKHLITATGQRVTLRCSPRSGDLSVYWYQQSLDQGLQFLIQYYNGEERAKGNILERFSAQQFPDLHSELNLSSLELGDSALYFCASSATGQGPYGYTFGSGTRLTVV.

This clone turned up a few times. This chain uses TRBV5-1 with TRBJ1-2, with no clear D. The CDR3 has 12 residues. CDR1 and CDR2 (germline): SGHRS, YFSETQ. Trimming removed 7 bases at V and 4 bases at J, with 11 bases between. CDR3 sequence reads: CASRQRGYGYTF. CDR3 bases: TGCGCCAGCCGTCAACGAGGCTATGGCTACACCTTC.

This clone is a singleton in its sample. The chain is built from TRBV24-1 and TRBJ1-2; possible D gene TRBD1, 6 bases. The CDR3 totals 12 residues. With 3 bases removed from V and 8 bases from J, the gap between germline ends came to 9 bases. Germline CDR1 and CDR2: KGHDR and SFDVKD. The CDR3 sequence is CATSDPGTGYTF. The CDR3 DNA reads TGTGCCACCAGTGATCCCGGGACAGGCTACACCTTC.

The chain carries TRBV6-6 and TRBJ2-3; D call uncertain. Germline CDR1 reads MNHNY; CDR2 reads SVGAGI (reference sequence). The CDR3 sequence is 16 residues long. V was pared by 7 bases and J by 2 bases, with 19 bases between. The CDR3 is CASTLGRGIATDTQYF. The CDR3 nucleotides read TGTGCCAGCACCCTTGGACGAGGAATTGCCACAGATACGCAGTATTTT.

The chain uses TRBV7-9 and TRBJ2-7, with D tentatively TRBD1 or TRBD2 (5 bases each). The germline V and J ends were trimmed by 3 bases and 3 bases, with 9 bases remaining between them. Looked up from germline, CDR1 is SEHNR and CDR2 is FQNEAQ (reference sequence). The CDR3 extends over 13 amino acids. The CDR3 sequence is CASSFGTVYEQYF. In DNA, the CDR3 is TGTGCCAGCAGCTTCGGGACCGTCTACGAGCAGTACTTC.

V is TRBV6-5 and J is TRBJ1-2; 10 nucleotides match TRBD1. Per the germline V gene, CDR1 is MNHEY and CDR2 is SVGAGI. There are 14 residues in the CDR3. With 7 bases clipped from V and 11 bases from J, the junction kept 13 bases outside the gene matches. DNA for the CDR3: TGTGCCAGCACTTCCACCCCTGGACAGGGGGGGTACACCTTC. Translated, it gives CASTSTPGQGGYTF.

The CDR3 nucleotides read TGTGCCAGCAGTGAAGGGGCGGGCTATGGCTACACCTTC. Amino acid sequence: CASSEGAGYGYTF. The V and J genes are TRBV6-1 and TRBJ1-2; D ambiguous. V was clipped by 1 base and J by 4 bases, with 7 bases between them. This CDR3 has 13 amino acids. CDR1 and CDR2 from the germline V gene are MNHNS and SASEGT.

The CDR3 loop is CASSWGTGDQPQHF. The DNA of the CDR3 is TGTGCCAGCAGCTGGGGGACAGGGGATCAGCCCCAGCATTTT. This chain uses TRBV5-4 with TRBJ1-5; 10 bases align to TRBD1. This CDR3 is 14 amino acids long. Germline CDR1 is SGHNT and CDR2 is YYREEE (reference sequence). The junction had 2 bases not matched to a gene; V was cut back by 3 bases and J by 5 bases.